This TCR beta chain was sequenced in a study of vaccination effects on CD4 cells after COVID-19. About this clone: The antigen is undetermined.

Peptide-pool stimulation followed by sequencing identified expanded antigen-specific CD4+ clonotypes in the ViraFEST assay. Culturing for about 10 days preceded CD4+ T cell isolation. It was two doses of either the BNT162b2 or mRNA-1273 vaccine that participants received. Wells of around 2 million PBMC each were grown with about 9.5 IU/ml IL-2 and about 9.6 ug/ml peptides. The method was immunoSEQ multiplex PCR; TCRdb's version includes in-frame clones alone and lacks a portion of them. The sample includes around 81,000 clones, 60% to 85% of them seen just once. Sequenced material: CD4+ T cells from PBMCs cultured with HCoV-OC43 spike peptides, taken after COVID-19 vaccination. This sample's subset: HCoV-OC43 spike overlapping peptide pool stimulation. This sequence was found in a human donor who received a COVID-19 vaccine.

CDR3 DNA sequence: TGTGCCAGCAGTTACAGGGAGCGTACAGATACGCAGTATTTT. Translating it yields CASSYRERTDTQYF. V usage is TRBV6-5 and J usage is TRBJ2-3; D is possibly TRBD2 (5 bases). The CDR3 totals 14 residues. The germline V and J ends were trimmed by 2 bases and 3 bases, with 9 bases remaining between them. Germline assignment: CDR1 MNHEY and CDR2 SVGAGI.